These 10 T cell receptor beta chains were sequenced from one sample in a study of cytomegalovirus exposure and HLA in healthy donors. The PCR used 60 Vbeta and 13 Jbeta primers. TCRdb keeps only in-frame clones here, not all; method: immunoSEQ multiplex PCR. The table records 110,000 to 150,000 clones, approximately 80% of them present only once. The sample taken for sequencing was PBMCs. The receptors stem from a female donor in good health and CMV-seronegative.

The CDR3 nucleotides read TGTGCCAGCAGCTTGAGTCGAATTAGCACCGGGGAGCTGTTTTTT. It translates to CASSLSRISTGELFF. V is TRBV7-3 and J is TRBJ2-2; D remains ambiguous. The CDR3 is made up of 15 amino acids. V was pared by 3 bases and J by 4 bases, with 12 bases between. Germline CDR1 is SGHTA and CDR2 is FQGTGA.

This rearrangement joins TRBV6-5 to TRBJ2-7, with TRBD1 matching over 9 bases. The V gene's germline CDR1 is MNHEY and CDR2 SVGAGI. The CDR3 has 13 residues. V was clipped by 9 bases and J by 7 bases; unmatched bases: 10. The CDR3 spells CASRDRAPGEQYF. CDR3 coding DNA: TGTGCCAGTAGGGACAGGGCACCGGGAGAGCAGTACTTC.

The chain carries TRBV5-1 and TRBJ2-6; D is possibly TRBD2 (5 bases). V was shortened by 3 bases and J by 0 bases, with 10 bases between the two germline ends. Germline V gene sequence: CDR1 SGHRS, CDR2 YFSETQ. The CDR3 is 16 amino acids. This CDR3 reads CASSYRRDSGANVLTF. The CDR3 DNA reads TGCGCCAGCAGCTACCGACGGGACTCTGGGGCCAACGTCCTGACTTTC.

The chain recombines TRBV6-5 with TRBJ2-7; D may be TRBD2 (5 bases). From germline, CDR1 is MNHEY and CDR2 SVGAGI. CDR3 length: 14 amino acids. V dropped 8 bases and J dropped 2 bases, with 16 bases sitting between them. The CDR3 region is CASCPGNTPYEQYF. CDR3 in DNA: TGTGCCAGCTGCCCGGGGAACACACCCTACGAGCAGTACTTC.

The chain links TRBV30 to TRBJ1-2, with 8 bases fitting TRBD1. Germline CDR1 and CDR2: GTSNPN and SVGIG (reference sequence). Germline trimming cut 2 bases from V and 8 bases from J; bases unmatched to any gene: 10. The CDR3 contains 14 residues. In DNA form, the CDR3 reads TGTGCCTGGAGTACCCCAGGGGGCTTCTGGGGCTACACCTTC. Its translation: CAWSTPGGFWGYTF.

This clone was seen only once. The chain couples TRBV2 to TRBJ2-5, with unresolved D. The end of the DNA is better explained by TRBJ2-7, so the J call may be wrong. This CDR3 comprises 11 residues. CDR1 is SNHLY, CDR2 FYNNEI, per germline. The CDR3 protein is CASTRGHEQYF. The CDR3 DNA is TGTGCCAGCACCAGAGGTCACGAGCAGTACTTC.

The rearrangement uses TRBV6-1 and TRBJ2-7, with 10 bases aligning to TRBD1. The CDR3 extends over 14 amino acids. CDR1 MNHNS and CDR2 SASEGT come from the germline V gene. V lost 6 bases, J lost 3 bases, and 5 bases stayed unmatched. The CDR3, as DNA: TGTGCCAGCAGGACCGGGACAGGGGTCTACGAGCAGTACTTC. As protein: CASRTGTGVYEQYF.

This chain uses TRBV2 with TRBJ1-5; no firm D call. The CDR3 has 15 amino acids. Germline CDR1 reads SNHLY; CDR2 reads FYNNEI. Trimming removed 3 bases at V and 2 bases at J, with 11 bases between. The CDR3 DNA is TGTGCCAGCAGTGACCAACCCGAGGGCAATCAGCCCCAGCATTTT. Encoded protein: CASSDQPEGNQPQHF.

The chain is built from TRBV11-3 and TRBJ2-3; no firm D call. The CDR3 is 12 amino acids. The germline V gene encodes CDR1 SGHNT and CDR2 YENEEA. With 1 base removed from V and 4 bases from J, the gap between germline ends came to 3 bases. CDR3 sequence reads: CASSLGADTQYF. The CDR3 DNA sequence: TGTGCCAGCAGCTTAGGAGCAGATACGCAGTATTTT.

The chain links TRBV5-1 to TRBJ2-5; D is perhaps TRBD1 (5 bases). Trimming stripped 3 bases from V and 8 bases from J, with 11 bases between. The CDR3 spans 12 residues. CDR1 SGHRS and CDR2 YFSETQ come from the germline V gene. The CDR3 is CASSSLRGTQYF. The DNA for the CDR3 is TGCGCCAGCAGCTCATTAAGGGGTACCCAGTACTTC. The full variable domain, in which reference TRBV5-1 and TRBJ2-5 provide the parts outside the CDR3, is KAGVTQTPRYLIKTRGQQVTLSCSPISGHRSVSWYQQTPGQGLQFLFEYFSETQRNKGNFPGRFSGRQFSNSRSEMNVSTLELGDSALYLCASSSLRGTQYFGPGTRLLVL.